This entry describes one TCR beta chain. This entry is derived from a study of blood T cell repertoires in COVID-19. CDR1 is SNHLY, CDR2 FYNNEI, per germline. The CDR3 runs to 12 residues. Trimming cost V 5 bases and J 9 bases, with 13 bases left between them. Here immunoSEQ multiplex PCR was the method, and the copy in TCRdb shows in-frame clones only, minus some. The repertoire holds about 340,000 clones, with about 92% as singletons. This TCR came from a woman under 40 who had recovered from COVID-19. Sequenced sample: PBMCs or T cells enriched from blood (not recorded which). V is TRBV2 and J is TRBJ1-1; D uncertain. Written as DNA, the CDR3 is TGTGCCAGCAGTCCTATCCCTCGTCAAGCTTTCTTT. This sequence encodes CASSPIPRQAFF.